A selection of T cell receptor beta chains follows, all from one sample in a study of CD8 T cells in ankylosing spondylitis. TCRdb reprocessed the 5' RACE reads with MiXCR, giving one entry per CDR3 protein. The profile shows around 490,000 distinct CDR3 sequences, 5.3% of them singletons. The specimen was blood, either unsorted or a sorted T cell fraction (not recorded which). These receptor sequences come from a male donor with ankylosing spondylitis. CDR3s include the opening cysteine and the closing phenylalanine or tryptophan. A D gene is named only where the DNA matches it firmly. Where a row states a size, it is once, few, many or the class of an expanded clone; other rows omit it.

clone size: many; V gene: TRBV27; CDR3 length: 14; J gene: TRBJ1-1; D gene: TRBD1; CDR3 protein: CASSQGRTGTEAFF; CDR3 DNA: TGTGCCAGCAGCCAGGGACGGACAGGGACTGAAGCTTTCTTT
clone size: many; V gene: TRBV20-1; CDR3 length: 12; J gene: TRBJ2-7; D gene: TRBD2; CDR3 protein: CSLLAGGDEQYF; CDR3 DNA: TGCAGCTTACTAGCGGGAGGGGACGAGCAGTACTTC
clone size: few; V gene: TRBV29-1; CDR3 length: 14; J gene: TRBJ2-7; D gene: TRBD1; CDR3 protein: CSVGPGTGLGEQYF; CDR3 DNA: TGCAGCGTTGGACCAGGGACAGGCCTGGGGGAGCAGTACTTC
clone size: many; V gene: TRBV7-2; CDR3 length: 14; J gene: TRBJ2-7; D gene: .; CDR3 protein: CASSLGWTTSEQYF; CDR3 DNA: TGTGCCAGCAGCTTAGGGTGGACTACCTCCGAGCAGTACTTC
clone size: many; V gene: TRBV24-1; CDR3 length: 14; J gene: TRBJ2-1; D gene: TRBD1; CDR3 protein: CATSEAGTDNEQFF; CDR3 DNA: TGTGCCACCAGTGAGGCCGGGACAGACAATGAGCAGTTCTTC
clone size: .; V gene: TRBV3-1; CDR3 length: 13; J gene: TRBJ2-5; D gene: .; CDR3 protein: CASSQVYGVTQYF; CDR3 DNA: TGTGCCAGCAGCCAAGTCTACGGGGTGACCCAGTACTTC
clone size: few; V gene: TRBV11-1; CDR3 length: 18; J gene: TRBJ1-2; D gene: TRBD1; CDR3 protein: CASSSTPGQTLHLYGYTF; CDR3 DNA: TGTGCCAGCAGCTCGACACCGGGACAGACACTTCATCTCTATGGCTACACCTTC
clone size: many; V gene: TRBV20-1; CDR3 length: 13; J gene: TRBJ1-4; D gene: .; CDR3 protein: CSARVRGQEKLFF; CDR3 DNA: TGCAGTGCTAGAGTAAGGGGACAAGAAAAACTGTTTTTT
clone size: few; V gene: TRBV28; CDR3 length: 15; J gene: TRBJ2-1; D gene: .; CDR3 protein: CASSFVAVSYNEQFF; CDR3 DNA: TGTGCCAGCAGTTTTGTAGCGGTCTCCTACAATGAGCAGTTCTTC
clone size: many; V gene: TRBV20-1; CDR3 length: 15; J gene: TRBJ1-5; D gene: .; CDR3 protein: CSARSGQHSNQPQHF; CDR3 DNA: TGCAGTGCTAGATCGGGACAACATAGCAATCAGCCCCAGCATTTT
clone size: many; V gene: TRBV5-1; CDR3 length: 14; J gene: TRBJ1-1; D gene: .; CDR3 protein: CASSFKHHHTEAFF; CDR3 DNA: TGCGCCAGCAGCTTCAAACACCACCACACTGAAGCTTTCTTT
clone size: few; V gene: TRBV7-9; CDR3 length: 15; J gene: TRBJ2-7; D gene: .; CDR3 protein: CASSPPAGQSYEQYF; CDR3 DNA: TGTGCCAGCAGCCCGCCGGCGGGCCAGTCCTACGAGCAGTACTTC
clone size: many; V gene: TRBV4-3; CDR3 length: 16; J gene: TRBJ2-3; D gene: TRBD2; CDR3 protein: CASSQPPAGGKDTQYF; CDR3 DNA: TGCGCCAGCAGCCAGCCGCCCGCGGGGGGCAAAGATACGCAGTATTTT
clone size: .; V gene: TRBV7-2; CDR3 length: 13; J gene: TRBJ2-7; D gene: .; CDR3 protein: CASSGRDLYEQYF; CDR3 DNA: TGTGCCAGCAGTGGCAGGGACCTTTACGAGCAGTACTTC
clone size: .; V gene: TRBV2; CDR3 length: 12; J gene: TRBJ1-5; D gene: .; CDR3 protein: CASSVRFKPQHF; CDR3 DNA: TGTGCCAGCAGTGTTCGTTTTAAGCCCCAGCATTTT
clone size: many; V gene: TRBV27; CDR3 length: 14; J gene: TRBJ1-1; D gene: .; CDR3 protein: CASNPRRGDTEAFF; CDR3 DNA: TGTGCCAGCAATCCCCGGCGTGGGGACACTGAAGCTTTCTTT
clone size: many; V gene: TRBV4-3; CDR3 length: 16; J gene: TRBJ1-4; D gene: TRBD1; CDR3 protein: CASSHLPDRTNEKLFF; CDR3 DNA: TGCGCCAGCAGCCATCTGCCGGACAGGACTAATGAAAAACTGTTTTTT
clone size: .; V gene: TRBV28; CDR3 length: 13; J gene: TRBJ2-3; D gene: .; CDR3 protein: CASRRGGTDTQYF; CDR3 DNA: TGTGCCAGCCGACGGGGAGGCACAGATACGCAGTATTTT
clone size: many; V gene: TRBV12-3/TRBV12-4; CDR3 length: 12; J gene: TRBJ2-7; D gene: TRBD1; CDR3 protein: CASSYGTDGQYF; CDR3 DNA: TGTGCCAGCAGTTATGGGACAGACGGTCAGTACTTC
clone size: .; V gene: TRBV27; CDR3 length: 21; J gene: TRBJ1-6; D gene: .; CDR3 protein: CASTHAASITRHCIRNSPLHF; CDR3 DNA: TGTGCCAGCACCCACGCCGCATCAATTACTCGCCATTGTATTAGGAATTCACCCCTCCACTTT
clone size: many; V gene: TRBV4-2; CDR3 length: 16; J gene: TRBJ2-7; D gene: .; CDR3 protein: CASSQGSDTQSYEQYF; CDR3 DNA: TGTGCCAGCAGCCAAGGGAGCGACACCCAATCCTACGAGCAGTACTTC
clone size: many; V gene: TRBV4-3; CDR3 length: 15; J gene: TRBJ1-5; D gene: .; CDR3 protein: CASSHKRDSDQPQHF; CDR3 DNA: TGCGCCAGCAGTCATAAACGGGACTCCGATCAGCCCCAGCATTTT
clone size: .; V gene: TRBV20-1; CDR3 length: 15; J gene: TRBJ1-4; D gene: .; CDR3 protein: CSAKDSGSTNEKLFF; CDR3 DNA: TGCAGTGCTAAGGACAGTGGGTCAACTAATGAAAAACTGTTTTTT
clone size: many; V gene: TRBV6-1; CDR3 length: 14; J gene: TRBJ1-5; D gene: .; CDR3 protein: CASRTTGLGQPQHF; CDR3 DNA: TGTGCCAGCAGAACTACAGGGTTGGGTCAGCCCCAGCATTTT
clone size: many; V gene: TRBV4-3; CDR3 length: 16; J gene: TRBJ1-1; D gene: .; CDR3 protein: CASSQDRAGPATEAFF; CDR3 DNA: TGCGCCAGCAGCCAAGATCGGGCAGGCCCAGCCACTGAAGCTTTCTTT
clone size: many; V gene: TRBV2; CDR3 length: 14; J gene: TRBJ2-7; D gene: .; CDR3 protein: CASRDGTSSYEQYF; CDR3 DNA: TGTGCCAGCAGAGACGGGACGAGTTCCTACGAGCAGTACTTC
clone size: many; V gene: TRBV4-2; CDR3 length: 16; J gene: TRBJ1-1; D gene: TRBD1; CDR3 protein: CASSQVPTDRDTEAFF; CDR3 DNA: TGTGCCAGCAGCCAAGTCCCGACGGACAGGGATACTGAAGCTTTCTTT
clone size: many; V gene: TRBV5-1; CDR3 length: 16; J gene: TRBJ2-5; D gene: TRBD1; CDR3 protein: CASSLDPLGQGETQYF; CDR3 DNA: TGCGCCAGCAGCTTGGACCCCCTCGGACAGGGAGAGACCCAGTACTTC
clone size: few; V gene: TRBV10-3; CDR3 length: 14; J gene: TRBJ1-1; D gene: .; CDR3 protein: CAISRELESTEAFF; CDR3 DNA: TGTGCCATCTCTCGGGAATTGGAAAGCACTGAAGCTTTCTTT
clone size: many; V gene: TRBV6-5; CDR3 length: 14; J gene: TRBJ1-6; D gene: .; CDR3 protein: CASSYQQSNSPLHF; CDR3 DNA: TGTGCCAGCAGTTATCAACAGTCTAATTCACCCCTCCACTTT
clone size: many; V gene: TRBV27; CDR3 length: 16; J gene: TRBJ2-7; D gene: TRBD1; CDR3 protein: CASSLSAGTGNIEQYF; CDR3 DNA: TGTGCCAGCAGTTTATCCGCCGGGACAGGGAACATCGAGCAGTACTTC
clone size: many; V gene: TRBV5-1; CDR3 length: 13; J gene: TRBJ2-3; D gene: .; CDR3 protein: CATSGGPPNTQYF; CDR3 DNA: TGCGCCACCTCCGGAGGGCCTCCCAATACGCAGTATTTT
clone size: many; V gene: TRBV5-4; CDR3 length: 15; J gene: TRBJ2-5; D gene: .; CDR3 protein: CASSFREKKGETQYF; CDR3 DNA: TGTGCCAGCAGCTTCCGGGAGAAGAAAGGGGAGACCCAGTACTTC
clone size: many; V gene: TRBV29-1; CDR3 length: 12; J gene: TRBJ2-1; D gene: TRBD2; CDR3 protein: CSAREGYNEQFF; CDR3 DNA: TGCAGCGCCCGGGAGGGTTACAATGAGCAGTTCTTC
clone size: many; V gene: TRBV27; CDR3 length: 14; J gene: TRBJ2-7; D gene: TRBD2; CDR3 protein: CASRASGRGYEQYF; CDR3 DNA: TGTGCCAGCAGGGCTAGCGGGAGAGGCTACGAGCAGTACTTC
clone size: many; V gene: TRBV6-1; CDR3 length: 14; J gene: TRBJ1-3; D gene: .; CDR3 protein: CASNRPGPGNTIYF; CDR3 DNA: TGTGCCAGCAATCGACCAGGGCCAGGAAACACCATATATTTT
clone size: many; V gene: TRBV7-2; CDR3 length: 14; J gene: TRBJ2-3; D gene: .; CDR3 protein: CASSLGGDYTTQYF; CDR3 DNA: TGTGCCAGCAGCTTAGGCGGAGACTACACTACGCAGTATTTT
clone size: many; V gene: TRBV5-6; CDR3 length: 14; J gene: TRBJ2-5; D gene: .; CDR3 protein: CASSLARGGETQYF; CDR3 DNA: TGTGCCAGCAGCTTGGCTAGGGGTGGAGAGACCCAGTACTTC
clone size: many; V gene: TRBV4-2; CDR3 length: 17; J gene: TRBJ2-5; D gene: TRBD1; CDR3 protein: CASSQPTGTGHQETQYF; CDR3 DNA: TGTGCCAGCAGCCAACCAACCGGGACAGGGCACCAAGAGACCCAGTACTTC
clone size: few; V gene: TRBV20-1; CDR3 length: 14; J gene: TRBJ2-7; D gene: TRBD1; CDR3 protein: CSARVPQGADEQYF; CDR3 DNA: TGCAGTGCTAGAGTTCCACAGGGGGCTGACGAGCAGTACTTC
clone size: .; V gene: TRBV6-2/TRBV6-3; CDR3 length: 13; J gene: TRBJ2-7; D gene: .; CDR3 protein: CASSYSLIGEQYF; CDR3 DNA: TGTGCCAGCAGTTACTCTTTGATCGGCGAGCAGTACTTC
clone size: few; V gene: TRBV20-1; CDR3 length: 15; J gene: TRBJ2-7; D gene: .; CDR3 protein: CSAQRVSGLSYEQYF; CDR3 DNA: TGCAGTGCCCAGAGGGTCTCAGGACTCTCCTACGAGCAGTACTTC
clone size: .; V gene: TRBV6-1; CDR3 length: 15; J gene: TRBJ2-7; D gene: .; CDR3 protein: CASREMSGVPYEQYF; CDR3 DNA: TGTGCCAGCCGTGAAATGTCGGGAGTTCCCTACGAGCAGTACTTC
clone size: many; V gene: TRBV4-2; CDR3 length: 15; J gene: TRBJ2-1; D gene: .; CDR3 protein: CASSQGGRIYNEQFF; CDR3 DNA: TGTGCCAGCAGCCAAGGAGGGCGTATCTACAATGAGCAGTTCTTC